These T cell receptor beta chains were read from a single sample in a study of identical twins. TCRdb ran MiXCR on the 5' RACE reads and lists one entry per CDR3 protein. The table shows 310,000 or so distinct CDR3 sequences, with less than 9.5% occurring only once. This sample also belongs to another study, concerning yellow fever vaccine responses in identical twins.

Sample: CD8+ T cells sorted from blood. These receptor sequences come from a woman under 30 in good health. The CDR3 runs from the conserved cysteine through the conserved F or W. Fields, in order: J gene, V gene, D gene, clone size, CDR3 protein, CDR3 DNA. A D gene is named only where the DNA matches it firmly. Size is stated for part of the rows, as once, few or many counts, or as a class when the clone is expanded.

J gene: TRBJ2-7
V gene: TRBV29-1
D gene: TRBD1
clone size: NA
CDR3 protein: CSVEEYRTGFFEQYF
CDR3 DNA: TGCAGCGTTGAAGAATATCGGACAGGGTTTTTCGAGCAGTACTTC

J gene: TRBJ2-7
V gene: TRBV12-3/TRBV12-4
D gene: TRBD2
clone size: many
CDR3 protein: CASSPVGAGEQYF
CDR3 DNA: TGTGCCAGCAGCCCGGTTGGAGCGGGAGAGCAGTACTTC

J gene: TRBJ1-1
V gene: TRBV3-1
D gene: TRBD1
clone size: few
CDR3 protein: CASSYRGQGTEAFF
CDR3 DNA: TGTGCCAGCAGTTACAGGGGGCAGGGCACTGAAGCTTTCTTT

J gene: TRBJ2-7
V gene: TRBV20-1
D gene: NA
clone size: few
CDR3 protein: CSAIGGDSGIIYEQYF
CDR3 DNA: TGCAGTGCTATCGGGGGAGATTCCGGGATCATTTACGAGCAGTACTTC

J gene: TRBJ2-1
V gene: TRBV7-9
D gene: TRBD2
clone size: many
CDR3 protein: CASSLVSSGTRSSFF
CDR3 DNA: TGTGCCAGCAGCTTAGTGTCTAGCGGGACCCGTTCATCCTTCTTC

J gene: TRBJ2-3
V gene: TRBV24-1
D gene: NA
clone size: many
CDR3 protein: CATSDPRDTQYF
CDR3 DNA: TGTGCCACCAGTGACCCAAGGGATACGCAGTATTTT

J gene: TRBJ2-1
V gene: TRBV19
D gene: NA
clone size: few
CDR3 protein: CASSIRGANEQFF
CDR3 DNA: TGTGCCAGTAGTATAAGGGGGGCGAATGAGCAGTTCTTC

J gene: TRBJ2-1
V gene: TRBV15
D gene: TRBD2
clone size: many
CDR3 protein: CATSRGLGGNEQFF
CDR3 DNA: TGTGCCACCAGCAGGGGACTAGGCGGCAATGAGCAGTTCTTC

J gene: TRBJ2-1
V gene: TRBV29-1
D gene: TRBD2
clone size: few
CDR3 protein: CSVSGGAWNEQFF
CDR3 DNA: TGCAGCGTTAGCGGGGGGGCTTGGAATGAGCAGTTCTTC

J gene: TRBJ1-5
V gene: TRBV4-1
D gene: TRBD1
clone size: many
CDR3 protein: CASSPDRGLNQPQHF
CDR3 DNA: TGCGCCAGCAGCCCTGACAGGGGGCTCAATCAGCCCCAGCATTTT

J gene: TRBJ2-2
V gene: TRBV24-1
D gene: TRBD2
clone size: many
CDR3 protein: CATSDPGLAGDQTGELFF
CDR3 DNA: TGTGCCACCAGTGACCCTGGACTAGCGGGGGACCAAACCGGGGAGCTGTTTTTT

J gene: TRBJ2-1
V gene: TRBV19
D gene: TRBD1
clone size: NA
CDR3 protein: CASSTQGVNEQFF
CDR3 DNA: TGTGCCAGTAGTACACAGGGGGTCAATGAGCAGTTCTTC